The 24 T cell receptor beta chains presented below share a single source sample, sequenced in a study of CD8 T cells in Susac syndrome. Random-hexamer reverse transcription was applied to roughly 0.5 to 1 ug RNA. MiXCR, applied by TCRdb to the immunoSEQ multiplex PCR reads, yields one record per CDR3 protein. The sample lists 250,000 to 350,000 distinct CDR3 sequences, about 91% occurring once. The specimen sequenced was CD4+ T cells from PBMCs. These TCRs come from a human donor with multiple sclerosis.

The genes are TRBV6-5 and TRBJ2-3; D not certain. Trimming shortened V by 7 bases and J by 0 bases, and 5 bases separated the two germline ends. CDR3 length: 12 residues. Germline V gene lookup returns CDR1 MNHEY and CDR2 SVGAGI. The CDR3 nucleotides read TGTGCCAGCAAGGGCAGCACAGATACGCAGTATTTT. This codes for CASKGSTDTQYF.

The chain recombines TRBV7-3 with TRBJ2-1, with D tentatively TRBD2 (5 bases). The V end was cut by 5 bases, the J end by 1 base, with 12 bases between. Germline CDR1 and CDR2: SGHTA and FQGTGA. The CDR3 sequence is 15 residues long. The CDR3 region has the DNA TGTGCCAGCAGCCCAGAGGGCGGTTCCTACAATGAGCAGTTCTTC. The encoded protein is CASSPEGGSYNEQFF.

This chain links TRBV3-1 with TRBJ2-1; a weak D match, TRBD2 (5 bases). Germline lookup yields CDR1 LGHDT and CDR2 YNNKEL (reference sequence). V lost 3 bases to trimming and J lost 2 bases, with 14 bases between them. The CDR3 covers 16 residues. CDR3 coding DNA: TGTGCCAGCAGCCAGTGCGAGGGCCAGACCTACAATGAGCAGTTCTTC. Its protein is CASSQCEGQTYNEQFF.

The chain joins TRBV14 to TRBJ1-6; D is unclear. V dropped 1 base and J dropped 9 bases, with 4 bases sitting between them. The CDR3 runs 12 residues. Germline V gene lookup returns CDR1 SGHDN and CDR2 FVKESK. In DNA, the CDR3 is TGTGCCAGCAGCCAAGGGGCTTCACCCCTCCACTTT. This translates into CASSQGASPLHF.

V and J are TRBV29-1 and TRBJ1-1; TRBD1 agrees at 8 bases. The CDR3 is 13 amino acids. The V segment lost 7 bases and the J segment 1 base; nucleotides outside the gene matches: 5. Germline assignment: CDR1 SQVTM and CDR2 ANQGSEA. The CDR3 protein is CSADRVANTEAFF. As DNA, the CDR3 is TGCAGCGCGGACAGGGTGGCGAACACTGAAGCTTTCTTT.

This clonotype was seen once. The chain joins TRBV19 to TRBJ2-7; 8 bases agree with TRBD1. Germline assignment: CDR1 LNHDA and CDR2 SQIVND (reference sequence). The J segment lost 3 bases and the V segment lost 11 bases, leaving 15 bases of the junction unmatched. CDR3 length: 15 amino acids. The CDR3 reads CAASTPGGANYEQYF. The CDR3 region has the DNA TGTGCCGCCTCAACCCCAGGGGGCGCGAACTACGAGCAGTACTTC.

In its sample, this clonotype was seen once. The chain's CDR3 is CASSISFTSGEIYEQYF. The CDR3 DNA is TGTGCCAGTAGTATATCCTTTACTAGCGGGGAGATCTACGAGCAGTACTTC. The genes are TRBV19 and TRBJ2-7, with 10 bases lining up with TRBD2. V lost 2 bases and J lost 3; bases outside the gene matches: 10. CDR3 length equals 17 residues. Germline V gene sequence: CDR1 LNHDA, CDR2 SQIVND (reference sequence).

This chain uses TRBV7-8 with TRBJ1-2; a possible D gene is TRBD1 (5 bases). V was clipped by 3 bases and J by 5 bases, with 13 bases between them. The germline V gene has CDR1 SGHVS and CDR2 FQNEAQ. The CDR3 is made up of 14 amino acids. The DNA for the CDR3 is TGTGCCAGCAGCTTCCCCAGGACAAAATATGGCTACACCTTC. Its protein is CASSFPRTKYGYTF.

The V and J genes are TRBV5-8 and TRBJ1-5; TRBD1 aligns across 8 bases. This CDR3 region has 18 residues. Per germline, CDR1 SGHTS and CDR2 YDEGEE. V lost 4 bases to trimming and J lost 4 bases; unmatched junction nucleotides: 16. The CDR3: CASSRTGWAWGGNQPQHF. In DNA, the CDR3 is TGTGCCAGCAGCCGGACAGGGTGGGCCTGGGGGGGGAATCAGCCCCAGCATTTT.

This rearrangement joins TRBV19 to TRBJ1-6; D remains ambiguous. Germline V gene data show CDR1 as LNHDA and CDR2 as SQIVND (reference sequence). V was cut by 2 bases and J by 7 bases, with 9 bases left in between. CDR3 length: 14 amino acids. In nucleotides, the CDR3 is TGTGCCAGTAGTATAAGAGAGCCAAATTCACCCCTCCACTTT. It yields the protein CASSIREPNSPLHF.

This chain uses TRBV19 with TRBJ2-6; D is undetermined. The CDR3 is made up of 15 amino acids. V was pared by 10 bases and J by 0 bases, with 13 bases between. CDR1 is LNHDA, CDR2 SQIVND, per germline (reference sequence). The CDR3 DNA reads TGTGCCAATAGGACCCCCCTCTCTGGGGCCAACGTCCTGACTTTC. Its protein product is CANRTPLSGANVLTF. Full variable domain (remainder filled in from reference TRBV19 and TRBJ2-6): DGGITQSPKYLFRKEGQNVTLSCEQNLNHDAMYWYRQDPGQGLRLIYYSQIVNDFQKGDIAEGYSVSREKKESFPLTVTSAQKNPTAFYLCANRTPLSGANVLTFGAGSRLTVL.

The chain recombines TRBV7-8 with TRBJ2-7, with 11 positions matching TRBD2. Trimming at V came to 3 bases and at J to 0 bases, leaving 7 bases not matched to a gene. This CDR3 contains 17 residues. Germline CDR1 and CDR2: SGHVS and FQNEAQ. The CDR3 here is CASSFIVAGGSSYEQYF. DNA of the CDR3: TGTGCCAGCAGCTTCATAGTAGCGGGAGGGAGCTCCTACGAGCAGTACTTC.

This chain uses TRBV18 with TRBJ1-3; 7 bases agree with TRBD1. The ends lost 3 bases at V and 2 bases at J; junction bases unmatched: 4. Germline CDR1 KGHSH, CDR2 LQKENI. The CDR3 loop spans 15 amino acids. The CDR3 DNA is TGTGCCAGCTCACCCCGGGGACAGCCTGGAAACACCATATATTTT. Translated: CASSPRGQPGNTIYF.

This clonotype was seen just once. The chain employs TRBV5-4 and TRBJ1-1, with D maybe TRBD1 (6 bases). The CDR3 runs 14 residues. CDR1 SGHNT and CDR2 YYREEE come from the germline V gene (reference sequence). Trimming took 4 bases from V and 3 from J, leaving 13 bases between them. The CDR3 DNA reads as TGTGCCAGCAGCGGGGGGGGGCTCGACACTGAAGCTTTCTTT. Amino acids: CASSGGGLDTEAFF.

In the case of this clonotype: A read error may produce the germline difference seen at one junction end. The DNA for the CDR3 is TGTGCCAGCAGCCAAGAGACCCGGACAGGGAGGTGGGTCGTCTTT. The encoded protein is CASSQETRTGRWVVF. This rearrangement joins TRBV4-2 to TRBJ1-1; 8 nucleotides align to TRBD1. Looked up from germline, CDR1 is LGHNA and CDR2 is YNFKEQ. This CDR3 is 15 amino acids long.

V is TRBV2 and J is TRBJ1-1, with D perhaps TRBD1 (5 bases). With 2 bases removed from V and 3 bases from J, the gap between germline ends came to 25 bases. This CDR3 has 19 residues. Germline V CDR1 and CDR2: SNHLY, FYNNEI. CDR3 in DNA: TGTGCCAGCAGTGAACCTCGACGGGGACGACCCTACCGGGACACTGAAGCTTTCTTT. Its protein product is CASSEPRRGRPYRDTEAFF.

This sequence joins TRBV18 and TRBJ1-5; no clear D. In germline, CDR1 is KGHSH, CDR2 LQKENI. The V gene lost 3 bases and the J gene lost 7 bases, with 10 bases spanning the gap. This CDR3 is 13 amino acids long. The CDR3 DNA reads TGTGCCAGCTCACCGAATCCTAAACAGCCCCAGCATTTT. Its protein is CASSPNPKQPQHF.

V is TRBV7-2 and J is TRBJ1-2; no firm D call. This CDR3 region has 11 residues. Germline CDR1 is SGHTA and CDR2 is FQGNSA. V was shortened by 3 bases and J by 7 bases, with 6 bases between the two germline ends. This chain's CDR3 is CASSFEIGYTF. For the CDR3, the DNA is TGTGCCAGCAGCTTTGAGATTGGCTACACCTTC.

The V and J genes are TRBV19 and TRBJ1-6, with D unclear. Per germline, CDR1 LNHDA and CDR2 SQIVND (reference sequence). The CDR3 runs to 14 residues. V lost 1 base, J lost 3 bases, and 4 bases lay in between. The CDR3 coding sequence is TGTGCCAGTAGTATAGGGGACTATAATTCACCCCTCCACTTT. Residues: CASSIGDYNSPLHF.

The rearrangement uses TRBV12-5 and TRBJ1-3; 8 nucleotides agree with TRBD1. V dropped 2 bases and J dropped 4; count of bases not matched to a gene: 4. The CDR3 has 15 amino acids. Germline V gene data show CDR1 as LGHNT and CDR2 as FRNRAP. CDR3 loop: CASGLRDRRGNTIYF. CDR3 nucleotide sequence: TGTGCTAGTGGTTTGCGGGACAGGCGAGGAAACACCATATATTTT.

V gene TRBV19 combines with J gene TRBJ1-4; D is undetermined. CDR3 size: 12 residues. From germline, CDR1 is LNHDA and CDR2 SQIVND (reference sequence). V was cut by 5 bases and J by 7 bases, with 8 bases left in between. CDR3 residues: CASSPQSEKLFF. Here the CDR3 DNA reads TGTGCCAGTAGTCCGCAGAGTGAAAAACTGTTTTTT.

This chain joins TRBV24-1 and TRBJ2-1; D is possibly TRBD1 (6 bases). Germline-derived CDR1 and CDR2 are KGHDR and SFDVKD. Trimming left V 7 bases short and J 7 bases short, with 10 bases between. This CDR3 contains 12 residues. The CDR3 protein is CATRARGNEQFF. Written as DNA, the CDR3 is TGTGCCACCAGGGCAAGGGGGAATGAGCAGTTCTTC.

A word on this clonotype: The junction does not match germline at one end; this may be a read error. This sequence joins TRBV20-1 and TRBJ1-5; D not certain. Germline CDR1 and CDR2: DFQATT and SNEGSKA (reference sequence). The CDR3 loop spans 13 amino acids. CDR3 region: CSARVGRFERSFF. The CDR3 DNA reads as TGCAGTGCTAGGGTTGGGAGGTTCGAGAGATCCTTTTTT.

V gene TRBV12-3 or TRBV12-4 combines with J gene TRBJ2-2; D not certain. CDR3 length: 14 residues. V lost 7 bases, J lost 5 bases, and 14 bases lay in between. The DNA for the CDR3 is TGTGCCAGCAATCCGTCTGGTAGGACCGGGGAGCTGTTTTTT. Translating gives CASNPSGRTGELFF.